The 18 T cell receptor beta chains in this list originate from one sample, sequenced in a study of T cell responses to AZD1222 COVID-19 vaccine. TCRdb keeps only in-frame clones here, not all; method: immunoSEQ multiplex PCR. The sample consists of fewer than 50,000 clones, over 60% of them appearing once. Source: peripheral blood, taken on day 0 of AZD1222 vaccination. These receptors all come from an adult in good health.

The chain carries TRBV9 and TRBJ2-1; 9 bases match TRBD1. This CDR3 has 18 residues. Germline CDR1 reads SGDLS; CDR2 reads YYNGEE. Trimming cost V 0 bases and J 6 bases; bases outside gene matches: 13. CDR3 in DNA: TGTGCCAGCAGCGTAGCTACAGGGGGCCTACCTCTCGGCAATGAGCAGTTCTTC. It codes for CASSVATGGLPLGNEQFF.

The chain recombines TRBV2 with TRBJ1-6, with TRBD1 matching 8 bases. Germline-derived CDR1 and CDR2 are SNHLY and FYNNEI. The CDR3 has 15 amino acids. The ends lost 2 bases at V and 10 bases at J; junction bases unmatched: 7. The CDR3 DNA reads TGTGCCAGCAGTGAACAGACAGGGGTAGGATCACCCCTCCACTTT. This encodes CASSEQTGVGSPLHF. Complete variable domain (other parts from reference TRBV2 and TRBJ1-6): EPEVTQTPSHQVTQMGQEVILRCVPISNHLYFYWYRQILGQKVEFLVSFYNNEISEKSEIFDDQFSVERPDGSNFTLKIRSTKLEDSAMYFCASSEQTGVGSPLHFGNGTRLTVT.

The chain carries TRBV3-1 (or the pseudogene TRBV3-2) and TRBJ1-5; D might be TRBD1 (5 bases). Trimming took 0 bases from V and 7 from J, leaving 13 bases between them. The germline CDR1 and CDR2 sequences are LGHDT and YNNKEL (reference sequence). The CDR3 totals 15 residues. In DNA form, the CDR3 reads TGTGCCAGCAGCCAAGATGGGGGGGTCCGGCAGCCCCAGCATTTT. Amino acid sequence: CASSQDGGVRQPQHF.

The J gene is TRBJ1-4, the V gene TRBV5-1; 10 bases line up with TRBD1. Germline CDR1 is SGHRS and CDR2 is YFSETQ. J gave up 9 bases and V 4 bases, and 9 bases lay outside the gene matches. The CDR3 totals 15 residues. In DNA, the CDR3 is TGCGCCAGCAGCAAGGACAGGGGGTTCGAGAAAAAACTGTTTTTT. Translated: CASSKDRGFEKKLFF.

This clone was picked up a small number of times. This chain links TRBV24-1 with TRBJ2-1, with TRBD1 matching 7 bases. The germline V gene encodes CDR1 KGHDR and CDR2 SFDVKD. V was pared by 4 bases and J by 8 bases, with 13 bases of the junction left unmatched. CDR3 length equals 16 residues. CDR3 sequence reads: CATSDSGQARGDEQFF. In DNA form, the CDR3 reads TGTGCCACCAGTGACTCCGGACAGGCAAGGGGCGATGAGCAGTTCTTC.

This chain connects TRBV7-9 to TRBJ2-2; no firm D call. This CDR3 has 14 amino acids. Trimming left V 1 base short and J 5 bases short, with 8 bases between. The germline V gene has CDR1 SEHNR and CDR2 FQNEAQ (reference sequence). The chain's CDR3 is CASSLGALTGELFF. DNA for the CDR3: TGTGCCAGCAGCTTAGGGGCCCTGACCGGGGAGCTGTTTTTT.

V usage is TRBV12-3 or TRBV12-4 and J usage is TRBJ1-6; D not certain. The V end lost 3 bases, the J end lost 10 bases, and 7 bases lay between the germline ends. The CDR3 extends over 12 amino acids. CDR3 nucleotides: TGTGCCAGCAGTTTTAGAACCTCACCCCTCCACTTT. Protein: CASSFRTSPLHF.

The gene calls are TRBV4-1 and TRBJ2-3; 8 nucleotides line up with TRBD2. The trim removed 4 bases at V and 0 bases at J, leaving 3 bases unmatched. Germline lookup yields CDR1 MGHRA and CDR2 YSYEKL. The CDR3 loop spans 15 amino acids. For the CDR3, the DNA is TGCGCCAGCAGCCTAGCGGGAACTAGCACAGATACGCAGTATTTT. This translates into CASSLAGTSTDTQYF.

The chain combines TRBV7-2 with TRBJ1-1; D is unclear. Trimming shortened V by 4 bases and J by 0 bases, and 6 bases separated the two germline ends. Germline V gene lookup returns CDR1 SGHTA and CDR2 FQGNSA. This CDR3 has 13 amino acids. Here the CDR3 reads CASSSPLNTEAFF. CDR3 sequence (DNA): TGTGCCAGCAGCTCCCCCTTGAACACTGAAGCTTTCTTT. The full variable domain, in which reference TRBV7-2 and TRBJ1-1 provide the parts outside the CDR3, is GAGVSQSPSNKVTEKGKDVELRCDPISGHTALYWYRQSLGQGLEFLIYFQGNSAPDKSGLPSDRFSAERTGGSVSTLTIQRTQQEDSAVYLCASSSPLNTEAFFGQGTRLTVV.

This chain links TRBV27 with TRBJ2-7, with D possibly TRBD1 on 6 matching bases. Between the trimmed V and J ends, which lost 0 bases and 3 bases, there was a span of 9 bases. CDR3 length: 14 amino acids. Germline V lookup: CDR1 MNHEY, CDR2 SMNVEV (reference sequence). The chain's CDR3 is CASSLSGTIYEQYF. The DNA of the CDR3 is TGTGCCAGCAGTTTATCGGGGACAATCTACGAGCAGTACTTC.

This clone has more than one count but fewer than ten. The chain links TRBV7-9 to TRBJ1-6, with D uncertain. The CDR3 covers 17 residues. V lost 2 bases to trimming and J lost 7 bases, with 18 bases between them. Germline V gene data show CDR1 as SEHNR and CDR2 as FQNEAQ (reference sequence). CDR3 residues: CASSLPEGQPGNSPLHF. DNA for the CDR3: TGTGCCAGCAGCTTACCAGAAGGCCAGCCCGGGAATTCACCCCTCCACTTT.

V gene TRBV3-1 (or the pseudogene TRBV3-2) combines with J gene TRBJ2-3; tentative D call: TRBD2 (5 bases). V lost 2 bases to trimming and J lost 4 bases, with 16 bases between them. The CDR3 contains 16 residues. CDR1 is LGHDT and CDR2 is YNNKEL in the germline V gene (reference sequence). CDR3 in amino acids: CASSQRGISEADTQYF. CDR3 bases: TGTGCCAGCAGCCAAAGAGGGATTAGCGAGGCAGATACGCAGTATTTT.

This chain links TRBV18 with TRBJ2-7; 9 bases agree with TRBD2. Trimming at V came to 4 bases and at J to 2 bases, leaving 6 bases not matched to a gene. Germline CDR1 is KGHSH and CDR2 is LQKENI. The CDR3 consists of 15 residues. CDR3 loop: CASSLAGTSTYEQYF. The CDR3 coding sequence is TGTGCCAGCTCACTTGCCGGGACTAGCACCTACGAGCAGTACTTC.

This clone was counted only a few times. The chain combines TRBV6-6 with TRBJ1-4; D unresolved. Germline V gene sequence: CDR1 MNHNY, CDR2 SVGAGI (reference sequence). V lost 5 bases, J lost 2 bases, and 12 bases lay in between. The CDR3 extends over 15 amino acids. CDR3 bases: TGTGCCAGCAGTCTTAAGAGCGCGACTAATGAAAAACTGTTTTTT. It codes for CASSLKSATNEKLFF.

The chain combines TRBV6-5 with TRBJ1-4; tentatively, D is TRBD1 (6 bases). CDR3 size: 15 residues. The germline V gene has CDR1 MNHEY and CDR2 SVGAGI. V was shortened by 2 bases and J by 7 bases, with 14 bases between the two germline ends. CDR3 amino acids: CASSYRGGSGEKLFF. Written as DNA, the CDR3 is TGTGCCAGCAGTTACAGGGGGGGGTCCGGTGAAAAACTGTTTTTT.

By its share, this clone is medium-sized. The chain carries TRBV19 and TRBJ1-2; 11 bases align to TRBD1. The CDR3 spans 14 residues. Trimming took 6 bases from V and 4 from J; bases not matched to a gene: 4. Germline CDR1 LNHDA, CDR2 SQIVND (reference sequence). DNA of the CDR3: TGTGCCAGTAGAGGACAGGGGGCCCTCTATGGCTACACCTTC. This translates into CASRGQGALYGYTF.

The J gene is TRBJ1-5, the V gene TRBV7-2, with 7 bases lining up with TRBD1. V trimming: 5 bases; J trimming: 4 bases; junction bases outside the gene matches: 8. Germline lookup yields CDR1 SGHTA and CDR2 FQGNSA. This CDR3 is built from 15 residues. The CDR3 coding sequence is TGTGCCAGCAGCCAAGGGCAGGGGGAAAATCAGCCCCAGCATTTT. Translated, it gives CASSQGQGENQPQHF.

The V and J genes are TRBV9 and TRBJ1-3, with a weak D call TRBD1 (6 bases). The germline CDR1 and CDR2 sequences are SGDLS and YYNGEE. The CDR3 is made up of 17 amino acids. The V end was cut by 0 bases, the J end by 0 bases, with 13 bases between. As DNA, the CDR3 is TGTGCCAGCAGCGTAGACACAGGGCTCTTCTCTGGAAACACCATATATTTT. This translates into CASSVDTGLFSGNTIYF.